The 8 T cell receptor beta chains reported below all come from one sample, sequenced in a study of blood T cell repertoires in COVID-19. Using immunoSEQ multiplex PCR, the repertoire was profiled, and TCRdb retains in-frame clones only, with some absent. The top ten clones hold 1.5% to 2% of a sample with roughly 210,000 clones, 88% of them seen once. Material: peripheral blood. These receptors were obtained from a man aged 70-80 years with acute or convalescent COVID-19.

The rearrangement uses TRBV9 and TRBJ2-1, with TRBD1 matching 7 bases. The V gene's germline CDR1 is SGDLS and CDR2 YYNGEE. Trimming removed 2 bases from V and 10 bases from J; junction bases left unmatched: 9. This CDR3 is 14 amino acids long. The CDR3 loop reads CASSVPATGSEQFF. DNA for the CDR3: TGTGCCAGCAGCGTTCCTGCGACAGGGAGCGAGCAGTTCTTC.

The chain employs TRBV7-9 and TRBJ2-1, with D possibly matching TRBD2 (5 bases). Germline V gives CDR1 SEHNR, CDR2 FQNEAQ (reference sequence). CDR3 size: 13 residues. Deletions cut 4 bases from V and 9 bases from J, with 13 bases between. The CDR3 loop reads CASSSPGLFEQFF. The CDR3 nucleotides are TGTGCCAGCAGCTCCCCGGGGTTGTTTGAGCAGTTCTTC.

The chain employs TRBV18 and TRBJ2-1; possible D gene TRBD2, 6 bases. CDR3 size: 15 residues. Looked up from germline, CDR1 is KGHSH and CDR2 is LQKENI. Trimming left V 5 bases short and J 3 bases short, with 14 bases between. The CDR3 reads CASSAMGDFYNEQFF. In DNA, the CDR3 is TGTGCCAGCTCAGCCATGGGGGACTTCTACAATGAGCAGTTCTTC.

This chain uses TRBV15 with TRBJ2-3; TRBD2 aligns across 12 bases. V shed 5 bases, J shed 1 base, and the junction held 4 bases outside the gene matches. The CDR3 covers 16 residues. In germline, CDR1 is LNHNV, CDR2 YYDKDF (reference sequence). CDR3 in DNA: TGTGCCACCAGCCGCCGACTAGCGGGAGGCACAGATACGCAGTATTTT. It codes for CATSRRLAGGTDTQYF.

CDR3 in DNA: TGTGCCAGCAGTGCCGGGTGGGGGACAACGTCGACCTACGAGCAGTACTTC. It codes for CASSAGWGTTSTYEQYF. The gene calls are TRBV6-1 and TRBJ2-7; D perhaps matches TRBD1 (6 bases). V lost 4 bases and J 2 bases, leaving 21 bases between the germline ends. Germline values: CDR1 MNHNS, CDR2 SASEGT. The CDR3 has 17 amino acids.

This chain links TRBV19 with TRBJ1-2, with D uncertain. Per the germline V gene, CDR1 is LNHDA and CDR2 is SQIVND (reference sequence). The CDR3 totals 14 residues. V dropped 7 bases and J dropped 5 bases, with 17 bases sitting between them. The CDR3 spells CASNTGPMAYGYTF. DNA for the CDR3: TGTGCCAGTAACACGGGTCCCATGGCGTATGGCTACACCTTC.

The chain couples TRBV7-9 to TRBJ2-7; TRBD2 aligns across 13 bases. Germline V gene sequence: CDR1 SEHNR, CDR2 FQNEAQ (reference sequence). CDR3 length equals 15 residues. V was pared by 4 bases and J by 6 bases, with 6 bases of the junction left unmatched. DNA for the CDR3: TGTGCCAGCAGCTCTGCCGGGACTAGCGGGATCGAGCAGTACTTC. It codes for CASSSAGTSGIEQYF. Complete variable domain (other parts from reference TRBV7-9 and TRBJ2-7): DTGVSQNPRHKITKRGQNVTFRCDPISEHNRLYWYRQTLGQGPEFLTYFQNEAQLEKSRLLSDRFSAERPKGSFSTLEIQRTEQGDSAMYLCASSSAGTSGIEQYFGPGTRLTVT.

CDR3 DNA sequence: TGTGCCAGTATGATGACAGGGAGTATTATGAACACCGGGGAGCTGTTTTTT. It yields the protein CASMMTGSIMNTGELFF. The chain recombines TRBV19 with TRBJ2-2; TRBD1 aligns across 7 bases. The CDR3 runs to 17 residues. The junction had 12 bases not matched to a gene; V was cut back by 7 bases and J by 1 base. CDR1 is LNHDA, CDR2 SQIVND, per germline (reference sequence).